The clone carrying this TCR beta chain was seen only once. Its antigen is undetermined. The sample originates from a study of T cell responses to AZD1222 COVID-19 vaccine. Whole-study findings and limits: As reported, nearly half of all spike-specific TCRs target variant regions that are unmutated. Breadth and depth of Spike-specific TCRs rose after two AZD1222 doses. Repertoire sampling was restricted to post-peak T cell response timepoints.

The data were produced by immunoSEQ multiplex PCR, yet TCRdb's version contains in-frame clones alone and is incomplete. The data show about 140,000 clones, over 85% seen once. The germline V gene encodes CDR1 SEHNR and CDR2 FQNEAQ (reference sequence). The CDR3 is 13 residues long. Trimming cost V 8 bases and J 3 bases, with 14 bases left between them. Specimen: peripheral blood, collected on day 0 of AZD1222 vaccination. The sequence was obtained from an adult in good health. This sequence joins TRBV7-9 and TRBJ2-7; weak D call: TRBD2 (5 bases). The CDR3 here is CASFQLGGYEQYF. DNA of the CDR3: TGTGCCAGCTTTCAACTAGGCGGCTACGAGCAGTACTTC.